The 8 T cell receptor beta chains below were found in one sample sequenced in a study of post-analysis software for immune sequencing data. Which antigens these TCRs recognize remains unknown. Study-wide results and caveats: Higher frequency in patients than in controls was seen for roughly five TRBV segments, with TRBV5-6, TRBV5-1 and TRBV20-1 among them.

Researchers reported that TCR beta cDNA libraries carried unique molecular identifiers. TCRdb fed the PCR reads into MiXCR, producing one record per CDR3 protein. The data hold about 820,000 distinct CDR3 sequences, with approximately 57% observed a single time. The sample comprised blood. Receptors originate from a girl aged 10-17 years with multiple sclerosis.

CDR3 DNA: TGTGCCAGCAGCCCCCTAGCGGGGACCCTTTACGAGCAGTACTTC. Translating gives CASSPLAGTLYEQYF. This chain joins TRBV7-3 and TRBJ2-5; 9 bases map to TRBD2. TRBJ2-7 explains the end of the DNA better; the J call may be wrong. The CDR3 sequence is 15 residues long. Germline V CDR1 and CDR2: SGHTA, FQGTGA.

The chain is built from TRBV5-1 and TRBJ2-2; D is unresolved. Trimming cost V 1 base and J 7 bases, with 8 bases left between them. The germline V gene encodes CDR1 SGHRS and CDR2 YFSETQ. The CDR3 is 13 residues long. CDR3 amino acids: CASSLKGNGELFF. The CDR3 coding sequence is TGCGCCAGCAGCTTGAAGGGCAACGGGGAGCTGTTTTTT. Drawing the rest from reference TRBV5-1 and TRBJ2-2, the complete variable domain is KAGVTQTPRYLIKTRGQQVTLSCSPISGHRSVSWYQQTPGQGLQFLFEYFSETQRNKGNFPGRFSGRQFSNSRSEMNVSTLELGDSALYLCASSLKGNGELFFGEGSRLTVL.

The table lists this clonotype with a few counts. The chain has TRBV9 and TRBJ2-1; D gene uncertain. The CDR3 covers 14 residues. Germline V gene data show CDR1 as SGDLS and CDR2 as YYNGEE. V shed 0 bases and J shed 6 bases, with 10 bases lying between them. The CDR3 spells CASSVEGLSNEQFF. As DNA, the CDR3 is TGTGCCAGCAGCGTAGAAGGTCTATCCAATGAGCAGTTCTTC.

The chain couples TRBV7-2 to TRBJ2-1; 14 nucleotides line up with TRBD2. This CDR3 has 17 amino acids. Germline assignment: CDR1 SGHTA and CDR2 FQGNSA. The V gene end was trimmed by 6 bases and the J gene end by 0 bases; junction bases not matched to a gene: 4. As DNA, the CDR3 is TGTGCCAGCAGGTCCGGGACTAGCGGGAGCTCCTACAATGAGCAGTTCTTC. The encoded protein is CASRSGTSGSSYNEQFF.

The rearrangement joins TRBV3-1 to TRBJ1-2; D remains ambiguous. Germline lookup yields CDR1 LGHDT and CDR2 YNNKEL (reference sequence). CDR3 length equals 13 residues. The germline V and J ends were trimmed by 0 bases and 8 bases, with 10 bases remaining between them. CDR3 nucleotide sequence: TGTGCCAGCAGCCAAGATCCCACGGGCGGCTACACCTTC. This codes for CASSQDPTGGYTF. The whole variable domain, remainder taken from reference TRBV3-1 and TRBJ1-2, is DTAVSQTPKYLVTQMGNDKSIKCEQNLGHDTMYWYKQDSKKFLKIMFSYNNKELIINETVPNRFSPKSPDKAHLNLHINSLELGDSAVYFCASSQDPTGGYTFGSGTRLTVV.

CDR3 nucleotides: TGCAGTGCTAGTGACAGGCAAGAGACCCAGTACTTC. This sequence encodes CSASDRQETQYF. V usage is TRBV20-1 and J usage is TRBJ2-5, with D maybe TRBD1 (6 bases). The germline V gene encodes CDR1 DFQATT and CDR2 SNEGSKA (reference sequence). The V and J ends lost 3 bases and 2 bases respectively, with 7 bases between them. CDR3 length: 12 residues.

The chain is built from TRBV20-1 and TRBJ2-3; unclear D gene. The CDR3 extends over 13 amino acids. Trimming took 0 bases from V and 1 from J, leaving 5 bases between them. Germline V CDR1 and CDR2: DFQATT, SNEGSKA (reference sequence). As DNA, the CDR3 is TGCAGTGCTAGAGATCCCCGCACAGATACGCAGTATTTT. Residues: CSARDPRTDTQYF.

The chain carries TRBV18 and TRBJ1-1; tentatively, D is TRBD1 (5 bases). V was clipped by 3 bases and J by 8 bases, with 10 bases between them. The CDR3 runs to 12 residues. Germline V gene data show CDR1 as KGHSH and CDR2 as LQKENI. The CDR3 loop is CASSPGNREAFF. In nucleotides, the CDR3 is TGTGCCAGCTCACCTGGGAACAGGGAAGCTTTCTTT.